This T cell receptor beta chain stems from a study of Ad26.COV2.S vaccination and SARS-CoV-2 variants (dated by TCRdb to the early 2020s). Background for the entire study: Vaccine-arm donors were drawn from COV1001, a multicentre, randomized, double-blind, placebo-controlled phase I-IIa trial of Ad26.COV2.S in healthy adults. Dosing of Ad26.COV2.S was intramuscular, at either 5x10^10 or 1x10^11 viral particles, delivered as one shot or as two shots spaced 56 days apart. Trial participants were randomized into five groups of five: low-dose or high-dose Ad26.COV2.S given once or twice, or placebo on both occasions. Blinding of investigators to trial group allocation was maintained during experiments and outcome assessment. The TCR-sequenced set comprised around 32 samples: around 20 Ad26.COV2.S vaccine recipients, 5 placebo recipients and 8 SARS-CoV-2 convalescent individuals. TCRbeta repertoire sequencing was used to assess the specificity and breadth of SARS-CoV-2-reactive T cell receptors after Ad26.COV2.S vaccination. Broader findings and caveats from the paper: The authors noted that total T cell responses may have been underestimated by the TCR breadth and depth analyses. Comparable non-spike TCR breadth was observed between vaccine and placebo recipients, consistent with only spike being contained in the vaccine. Comparing responses between vaccine doses or regimens was not something the study was powered to do. Higher spike-specific TCR breadth was observed in Ad26.COV2.S recipients than in placebo recipients (P = 0.0014). Substantial breadth of spike-specific CD8+ and CD4+ T cell responses was reported after vaccination.

Reading the label with the study, this specimen's treatment or condition is: roughly 18 received Ad26.COV2.S at low or high dose, single or two shots; roughly five received placebo; per-sample allocation not given. For vaccine and placebo recipients, repertoires were sequenced using samples collected on day 63 after the first injection. Between 29 July and 7 August 2020, Cohort 1b enrolled 25 adults aged 18-55 years at one site in Boston, USA. Ad26.COV2.S consisted of a replication-incompetent adenovirus type 26 vector by which a prefusion-stabilized SARS-CoV-2 spike protein from the original Wuhan strain was expressed. The germline V gene (reference sequence) sets CDR1 to LNHDA and CDR2 to SQIVND. A distance of 11 bases separates the germline ends of V and J, which lose 3 bases and 2 bases respectively. The CDR3, from cysteine to phenylalanine, totals 14 residues. Of all the DNA, just the CDR3 is kept, 42 bases in frame from base 1.

TCRbeta CDR3 regions were sequenced with the immunoSEQ Assay. After extraction, genomic DNA underwent amplification by bias-controlled multiplex PCR, followed by high-throughput sequencing. Concerning the study's data processing: To quantify the absolute abundance of each unique TCRbeta CDR3 region, sequences were collapsed and filtered. Usable DNA was measured by amplifying reference genes present in all nucleated cells, and TCRbeta template counts were normalized to that usable DNA to estimate T cell fraction. Repertoire TCRs were annotated as SARS-CoV-2-specific by exact matching of V gene, CDR3 amino acid sequence and J gene to a known reactive TCR set. MIRA supplied the reference SARS-CoV-2 TCR set, which was filtered for enrichment in COVID-19-positive ImmuneCODE repertoires so that public or cross-reactive TCRs were removed. Using the MIRA antigens, annotated TCRs were further analysed by specific ORF or by position within an ORF. Breadth was defined as annotated unique rearrangements over total unique productive rearrangements; depth was the summed frequency of those rearrangements. Two-sided Wilcoxon rank-sum tests were applied when comparing TCR breadth between groups. TCRdb re-hosts the immuneACCESS table, in-frame sequences only. Its copies lack some clones; in the studies checked, an unresolved V gene accounts for under half of them, and the cause for the rest is not known. V and J calls and clone size are as listed in that table; D and trimming were resolved from the DNA. The sample table contains about 350,000 clones; only one count was recorded for 80% to 90% of them. The top ten hold around 5.3% of the sample.

Turning to this clone: Its antigen remains undetermined. No much larger clonotype is one base removed from it; base qualities were not supplied.

Rearrangement joined TRBV19 to TRBJ2-7; the D segment could be TRBD1, given 5 matching bases. The starting material was peripheral blood, obtained in a trial of Ad26.COV2.S vaccine versus placebo. The source is a person aged 18-65 years who received the Ad26.COV2.S COVID-19 vaccine or a placebo. This receptor has the CDR3 CASSIPGRPYEQYF. In nucleotides, the sequence is TGTGCCAGTAGTATCCCAGGGCGACCCTACGAGCAGTACTTC.